Listed below are T cell receptor beta chains from one sample, sequenced in a study of CD8+CD57+ T cells in acquired aplastic anemia. TCRdb re-analysed the reads in MiXCR, keeping a single row per CDR3 protein. The sample holds approximately 160,000 distinct CDR3 sequences; roughly 40% are singletons and the top ten take over 0.95%. Sequencing input: sorted CD4+, CD8+, or CD8+CD57+ T cells (not recorded which) from PBMCs. These receptors were obtained from a human donor in good health. The CDR3 runs from the conserved cysteine through the conserved F or W. Each record gives: CDR3 protein, CDR3 DNA, V gene, J gene, clone size, D gene. The D gene is left open where the match is weak. Rows give clone size only sometimes, using once, few, many, or a class for an expanded clone.

CASSHWTDESYGYTF,TGTGCCAGCAGCCACTGGACGGACGAATCCTATGGCTACACCTTC,TRBV14,TRBJ1-2,many,-
CSETSSTDTQYF,TGCAGTGAGACCTCTAGCACAGATACGCAGTATTTT,TRBV20-1,TRBJ2-3,many,-
CASSQNGQGSYEQYF,TGCGCCAGCAGCCAGAATGGCCAGGGGAGCTACGAGCAGTACTTC,TRBV4-1,TRBJ2-7,-,-
CSARDDARANTEAFF,TGCAGTGCTAGAGATGATGCCAGGGCGAACACTGAAGCTTTCTTT,TRBV20-1,TRBJ1-1,once,-
CASSDAKSSYEQYF,TGTGCCAGCAGTGACGCTAAGAGCTCCTACGAGCAGTACTTC,TRBV2,TRBJ2-7,-,-
CASSVRIDYGYTF,TGTGCCAGCAGCGTTCGGATCGACTATGGCTACACCTTC,TRBV7-9,TRBJ1-2,-,-
CASSPQRQTAIYTF,TGTGCCAGCAGTCCCCAGAGACAGACTGCAATCTACACCTTC,TRBV6-1,TRBJ1-2,few,-
CASSEGNTGELFF,TGTGCCAGCAGCGAAGGGAACACCGGGGAGCTGTTTTTT,TRBV6-1,TRBJ2-2,many,-
CASSLIRGGYEQYF,TGTGCCAGCAGCTTGATCCGCGGGGGCTACGAGCAGTACTTC,TRBV5-2,TRBJ2-7,-,-
CASNKREGEAFF,TGTGCCAGCAATAAAAGGGAAGGTGAAGCTTTCTTT,TRBV6-2/TRBV6-3,TRBJ1-1,many,-
CASTPGWAQTETQYF,TGTGCCAGCACCCCGGGGTGGGCTCAAACGGAGACCCAGTACTTC,TRBV6-1,TRBJ2-5,many,-
CSASTSGKYNEQFF,TGCAGTGCTAGTACTAGCGGAAAGTACAATGAGCAGTTCTTC,TRBV20-1,TRBJ2-1,-,TRBD2
CATSGGGRDTQYF,TGTGCCACCAGTGGGGGAGGTAGGGATACGCAGTATTTT,TRBV24-1,TRBJ2-3,-,-
CASSLQGDYGYTF,TGTGCCAGCAGTCTACAGGGTGACTATGGCTACACCTTC,TRBV12-3/TRBV12-4,TRBJ1-2,many,-
CASSFTGEGGELFF,TGCGCCAGCAGCTTTACAGGAGAAGGCGGGGAGCTGTTTTTT,TRBV5-1,TRBJ2-2,few,-
CASKVQGTSPLHF,TGTGCCAGCAAGGTACAGGGAACTTCACCCCTCCACTTT,TRBV28,TRBJ1-6,many,-
CASSSDNSNQPQHF,TGTGCCAGTAGTTCAGACAATAGCAATCAGCCCCAGCATTTT,TRBV19,TRBJ1-5,few,-
CSAQGGGRTDTQYF,TGCAGCGCCCAGGGGGGGGGGCGAACAGATACGCAGTATTTT,TRBV29-1,TRBJ2-3,many,-
CASSPQLAGAADTQYF,TGTGCCAGCAGCCCCCAGCTAGCGGGAGCTGCAGATACGCAGTATTTT,TRBV7-3,TRBJ2-3,many,TRBD2
CASRADRGDEQFF,TGTGCCAGCAGGGCGGACCGTGGGGATGAGCAGTTCTTC,TRBV2,TRBJ2-1,-,-
CASGKDNSYEQYF,TGTGCCAGCGGAAAGGACAACTCCTACGAGCAGTACTTC,TRBV7-3,TRBJ2-7,-,-
CASSSLQGYEQFF,TGTGCCAGCAGCTCCTTGCAGGGATATGAGCAGTTCTTC,TRBV7-6,TRBJ2-1,many,-
CASIDHGTGGYNEQFF,TGTGCCAGCATTGACCACGGGACAGGGGGTTACAATGAGCAGTTCTTC,TRBV6-4,TRBJ2-1,-,TRBD1
CATSRETVYEQYF,TGTGCCACCAGCAGAGAGACAGTATACGAGCAGTACTTC,TRBV15,TRBJ2-7,-,-
CASSEAASGWYEQYF,TGTGCCAGCAGTGAGGCGGCTAGCGGGTGGTACGAGCAGTACTTC,TRBV2,TRBJ2-7,-,TRBD2
CSAYQVAGGSNEQFF,TGCAGTGCTTACCAAGTAGCGGGAGGGTCCAATGAGCAGTTCTTC,TRBV20-1,TRBJ2-1,-,TRBD2
CASSSRSYEQYF,TGTGCCAGTAGCTCCCGGTCCTACGAGCAGTACTTC,TRBV19,TRBJ2-7,-,-
CASSTRAGGVQNEQFF,TGTGCCAGCAGCACCAGAGCGGGGGGGGTTCAAAATGAGCAGTTCTTC,TRBV11-2,TRBJ2-1,-,TRBD2
CASRKSSGANVLTF,TGTGCCAGCAGAAAGAGTTCTGGGGCCAACGTCCTGACTTTC,TRBV2,TRBJ2-6,many,-
CSATGTRSSGNTIYF,TGCAGTGCTACAGGGACAAGAAGCTCTGGAAACACCATATATTTT,TRBV20-1,TRBJ1-3,many,-
CASSLQGYGYTF,TGTGCCAGCAGTTTGCAGGGCTATGGCTACACCTTC,TRBV28,TRBJ1-2,many,-